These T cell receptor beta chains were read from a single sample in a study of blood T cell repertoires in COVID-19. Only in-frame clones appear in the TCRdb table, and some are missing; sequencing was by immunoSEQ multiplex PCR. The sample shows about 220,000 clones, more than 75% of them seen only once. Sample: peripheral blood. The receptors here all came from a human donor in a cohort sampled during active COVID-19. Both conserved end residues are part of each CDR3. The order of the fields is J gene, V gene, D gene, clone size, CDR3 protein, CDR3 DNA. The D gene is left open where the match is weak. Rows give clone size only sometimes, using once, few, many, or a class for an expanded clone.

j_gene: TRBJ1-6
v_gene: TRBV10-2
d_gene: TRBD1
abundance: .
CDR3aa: CASSEGGQGSSPLHF
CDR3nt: TGCGCCAGCAGTGAAGGAGGACAGGGCTCTTCACCCCTCCACTTT

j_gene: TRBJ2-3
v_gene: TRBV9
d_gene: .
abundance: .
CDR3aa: CASSRGWPDTQYF
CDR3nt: TGTGCCAGCAGCCGAGGATGGCCAGATACGCAGTATTTT

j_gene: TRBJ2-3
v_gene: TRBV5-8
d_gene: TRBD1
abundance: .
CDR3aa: CASSPRQGSTDTQYF
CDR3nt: TGTGCCAGCAGCCCTCGACAGGGCAGCACAGATACGCAGTATTTT

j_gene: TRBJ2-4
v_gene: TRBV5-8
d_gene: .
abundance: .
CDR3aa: CASSLTGLENIQYF
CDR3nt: TGTGCCAGCAGCTTAACAGGGTTGGAAAACATTCAGTACTTC

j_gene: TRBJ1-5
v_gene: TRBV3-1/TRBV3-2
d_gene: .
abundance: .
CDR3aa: CASSQGLVNQPQHF
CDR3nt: TGTGCCAGCAGCCAGGGACTTGTCAATCAGCCCCAGCATTTT

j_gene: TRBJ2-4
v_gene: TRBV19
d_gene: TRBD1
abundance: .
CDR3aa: CASSIGGQGAKNIQYF
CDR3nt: TGTGCCAGTAGTATAGGCGGACAGGGGGCCAAAAACATTCAGTACTTC

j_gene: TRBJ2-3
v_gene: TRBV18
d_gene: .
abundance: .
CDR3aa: CASSPVTGTDTQYF
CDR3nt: TGTGCCAGCTCACCGGTAACTGGCACAGATACGCAGTATTTT

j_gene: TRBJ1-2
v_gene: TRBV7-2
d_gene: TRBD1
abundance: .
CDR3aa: CASSLALQEPSTGDGYTF
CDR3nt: TGTGCCAGCAGCTTAGCCCTCCAGGAACCCTCGACAGGGGATGGCTACACCTTC

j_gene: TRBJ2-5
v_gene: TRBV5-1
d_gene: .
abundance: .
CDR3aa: CASSVSPGEKTQYF
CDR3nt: TGCGCCAGCAGCGTCAGTCCAGGGGAAAAGACCCAGTACTTC

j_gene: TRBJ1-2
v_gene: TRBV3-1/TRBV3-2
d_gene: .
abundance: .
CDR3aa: CASSQASNGYTF
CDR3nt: TGTGCCAGCAGCCAAGCTAGTAATGGCTACACCTTC

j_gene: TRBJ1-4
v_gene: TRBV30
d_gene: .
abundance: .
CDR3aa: CAWIDGSGGNEKLFF
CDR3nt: TGTGCCTGGATAGATGGGAGCGGCGGTAATGAAAAACTGTTTTTT

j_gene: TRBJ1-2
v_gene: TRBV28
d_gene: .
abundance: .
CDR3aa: CASRTGTFYGYTF
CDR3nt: TGTGCCAGCAGAACCGGGACTTTTTATGGCTACACCTTC

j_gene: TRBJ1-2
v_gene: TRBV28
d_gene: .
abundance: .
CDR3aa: CASQSPFGGFYGYTF
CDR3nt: TGTGCCAGCCAATCCCCTTTTGGGGGGTTTTATGGCTACACCTTC

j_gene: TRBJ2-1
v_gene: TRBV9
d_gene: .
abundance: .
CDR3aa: CASSVDGGRGEQFF
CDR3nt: TGTGCCAGCAGCGTAGACGGGGGGCGTGGTGAGCAGTTCTTC

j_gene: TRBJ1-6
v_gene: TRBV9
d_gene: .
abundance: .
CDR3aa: CASSSRQNNSPLHF
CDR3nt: TGTGCCAGCAGTTCCCGACAGAATAATTCACCCCTCCACTTT

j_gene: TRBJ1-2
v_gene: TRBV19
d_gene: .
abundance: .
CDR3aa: CASSIDQAGRQSYGYTF
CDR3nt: TGTGCCAGTAGTATAGATCAGGCAGGCCGCCAGAGCTATGGCTACACCTTC

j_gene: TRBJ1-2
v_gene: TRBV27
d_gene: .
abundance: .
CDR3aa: CASSLIGGSDYTF
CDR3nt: TGTGCCAGCAGTTTAATCGGGGGGTCCGACTACACCTTC

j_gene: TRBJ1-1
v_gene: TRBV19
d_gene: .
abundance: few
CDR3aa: CASSTIMTVNTEAFF
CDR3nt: TGTGCCAGTAGTACCATTATGACAGTAAACACTGAAGCTTTCTTT

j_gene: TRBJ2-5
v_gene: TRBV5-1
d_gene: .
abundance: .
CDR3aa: CASSSRTAGGIETQYF
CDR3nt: TGCGCCAGCAGCTCAAGAACGGCCGGGGGAATAGAGACCCAGTACTTC

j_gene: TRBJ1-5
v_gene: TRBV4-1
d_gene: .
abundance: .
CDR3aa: CASSLTPASNQPQHF
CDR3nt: TGCGCCAGCAGCTTGACACCCGCAAGCAATCAGCCCCAGCATTTT

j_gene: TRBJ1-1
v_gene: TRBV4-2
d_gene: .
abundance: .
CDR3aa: CASSQEVEQTEAFF
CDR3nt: TGTGCCAGCAGCCAAGAGGTGGAACAGACTGAAGCTTTCTTT

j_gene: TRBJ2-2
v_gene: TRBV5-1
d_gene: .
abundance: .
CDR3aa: CASRQPYDPTGELFF
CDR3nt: TGCGCCAGCAGACAGCCCTATGACCCCACCGGGGAGCTGTTTTTT

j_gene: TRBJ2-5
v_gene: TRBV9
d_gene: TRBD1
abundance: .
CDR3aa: CASSGRTGGAETQYF
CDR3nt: TGTGCCAGCAGCGGACGGACAGGGGGAGCGGAGACCCAGTACTTC

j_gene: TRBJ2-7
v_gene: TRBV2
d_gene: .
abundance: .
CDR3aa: CASRRTGTSGEQYF
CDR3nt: TGTGCCAGCAGGAGGACCGGGACCAGCGGGGAGCAGTACTTC

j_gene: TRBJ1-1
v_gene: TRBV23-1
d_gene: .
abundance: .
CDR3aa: CASSKSQSGMNTEAFF
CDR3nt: TGCGCCAGCAGTAAATCACAGAGTGGAATGAACACTGAAGCTTTCTTT

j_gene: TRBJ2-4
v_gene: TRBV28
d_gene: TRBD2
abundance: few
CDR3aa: CASSPGGTEAYIQYF
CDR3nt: TGTGCCAGCAGCCCGGGGGGGACGGAAGCTTACATTCAGTACTTC